This is a list of T cell receptor beta chains from one sample in a study of shared clonotypes between healthy human individuals. The assay was immunoSEQ multiplex PCR, and TCRdb's table has in-frame clones only and misses some. Of over a million clones detected, under 99% appear once; the ten largest clones hold approximately 0.45%. Sequencing was carried out using naive CD4+ T cells sorted from blood. These receptors all come from a man aged 25 to 40 in good health. The CDR3 runs from the conserved cysteine through the conserved F or W. D genes are given only for firm matches. Size tells how often a clone was seen (once, few, many) or the class of an expanded clone, and some rows leave it out.

v_call: TRBV6-1
d_call: -
j_call: TRBJ2-3
clone_size: -
cdr3_aa: CASSTGYHTDTQYF
cdr3_nt: TGTGCCAGCAGTACAGGGTACCACACAGATACGCAGTATTTT

v_call: TRBV30
d_call: -
j_call: TRBJ1-2
clone_size: -
cdr3_aa: CAWSVKFRGDGYTF
cdr3_nt: TGTGCCTGGAGTGTAAAGTTTAGAGGGGATGGCTACACCTTC

v_call: TRBV7-6
d_call: TRBD2
j_call: TRBJ2-3
clone_size: -
cdr3_aa: CASTRRLAGDFDTQYF
cdr3_nt: TGTGCCAGCACCCGACGACTAGCGGGAGATTTCGATACGCAGTATTTT

v_call: TRBV18
d_call: TRBD1
j_call: TRBJ2-6
clone_size: -
cdr3_aa: CASSPLSDRGPSGANVLTF
cdr3_nt: TGTGCCAGCTCACCATTGTCCGACAGGGGGCCTTCTGGGGCCAACGTCCTGACTTTC

v_call: TRBV7-9
d_call: TRBD1
j_call: TRBJ1-5
clone_size: -
cdr3_aa: CASSIRGEQPQHF
cdr3_nt: TGTGCCAGCAGCATCAGGGGGGAACAGCCCCAGCATTTT

v_call: TRBV7-3
d_call: -
j_call: TRBJ2-7
clone_size: -
cdr3_aa: CASSLWGARGYEQYF
cdr3_nt: TGTGCCAGCAGCTTATGGGGGGCTAGAGGCTACGAGCAGTACTTC

v_call: TRBV19
d_call: TRBD1
j_call: TRBJ2-6
clone_size: -
cdr3_aa: CASSLGQGAHGANVLTF
cdr3_nt: TGTGCCAGTAGCCTGGGACAGGGGGCGCATGGGGCCAACGTCCTGACTTTC

v_call: TRBV30
d_call: TRBD2
j_call: TRBJ2-3
clone_size: once
cdr3_aa: CAWSQGLAGGPDTQYF
cdr3_nt: TGTGCCTGGAGTCAAGGACTAGCGGGAGGGCCAGATACGCAGTATTTT

v_call: TRBV18
d_call: -
j_call: TRBJ1-1
clone_size: -
cdr3_aa: CASSRTEATEAFF
cdr3_nt: TGTGCCAGCTCAAGGACAGAAGCAACTGAAGCTTTCTTT

v_call: TRBV10-3
d_call: -
j_call: TRBJ2-1
clone_size: -
cdr3_aa: CAIKDNEQFF
cdr3_nt: TGTGCCATCAAAGACAATGAGCAGTTCTTC

v_call: TRBV19
d_call: -
j_call: TRBJ1-5
clone_size: -
cdr3_aa: CASSIGLEGKQHF
cdr3_nt: TGTGCCAGTAGTATAGGGCTGGAAGGGAAACAGCATTTT

v_call: TRBV11-1
d_call: TRBD2
j_call: TRBJ2-1
clone_size: -
cdr3_aa: CASSLVRGRGYNEQFF
cdr3_nt: TGTGCCAGCAGCTTAGTTCGGGGGAGGGGTTACAATGAGCAGTTCTTC

v_call: TRBV28
d_call: -
j_call: TRBJ1-1
clone_size: -
cdr3_aa: CASRGWGENTEAFF
cdr3_nt: TGTGCCAGCAGGGGATGGGGGGAGAACACTGAAGCTTTCTTT

v_call: TRBV12-5
d_call: -
j_call: TRBJ2-4
clone_size: -
cdr3_aa: CASGLSRTDLKNIQYF
cdr3_nt: TGTGCTAGTGGTTTGTCACGGACAGACTTGAAAAACATTCAGTACTTC

v_call: TRBV29-1
d_call: -
j_call: TRBJ1-1
clone_size: -
cdr3_aa: CSVGQGLELTEAFF
cdr3_nt: TGCAGCGTTGGGCAGGGCTTGGAATTGACTGAAGCTTTCTTT

v_call: TRBV7-2
d_call: -
j_call: TRBJ1-2
clone_size: -
cdr3_aa: CASSVGGTYGYTF
cdr3_nt: TGTGCCAGCAGCGTGGGTGGCACCTATGGCTACACTTTC

v_call: TRBV29-1
d_call: -
j_call: TRBJ2-1
clone_size: -
cdr3_aa: CSVAMGRGNEQFF
cdr3_nt: TGCAGCGTCGCGATGGGACGGGGCAATGAGCAGTTCTTC

v_call: TRBV5-1
d_call: TRBD2
j_call: TRBJ2-5
clone_size: -
cdr3_aa: CASSLAGLAGEKLGKTQYF
cdr3_nt: TGCGCCAGCAGCTTGGCCGGGCTAGCGGGAGAGAAGTTAGGAAAGACCCAGTACTTC

v_call: TRBV18
d_call: TRBD1
j_call: TRBJ1-3
clone_size: once
cdr3_aa: CASSPTGDSGNTIYF
cdr3_nt: TGTGCCAGCTCACCAACAGGGGACTCTGGAAACACCATATATTTT

v_call: TRBV2
d_call: TRBD1
j_call: TRBJ2-1
clone_size: -
cdr3_aa: CASSRDREYNEQFF
cdr3_nt: TGTGCCAGCAGCCGGGACAGGGAGTACAATGAGCAGTTCTTC

v_call: TRBV5-1
d_call: TRBD1
j_call: TRBJ2-7
clone_size: once
cdr3_aa: CASSLGQGKVYEQYF
cdr3_nt: TGCGCCAGCAGCTTGGGACAGGGTAAGGTCTACGAGCAGTACTTC

v_call: TRBV10-3
d_call: TRBD1
j_call: TRBJ2-7
clone_size: -
cdr3_aa: CAISGGTGTPAIYEQYF
cdr3_nt: TGTGCCATCAGCGGCGGGACAGGGACTCCCGCAATCTACGAGCAGTACTTC